This record looks at one T cell receptor beta chain sequence and its context. This sample is drawn from a study of blood T cell repertoires in COVID-19. Study in general: PBMCs, B-cell-depleted T cells, or T cells were the source of the cDNA or gDNA that made up the material.

Some clones are missing from TCRdb's copy, which holds only in-frame ones; the method was immunoSEQ multiplex PCR. The sample has some 510,000 clones, around 89% seen once. Participant ages covered about 18 to 89 years across 24 US areas. Germline V CDR1 and CDR2: SEHNR, FQNEAQ (reference sequence). J gave up 4 bases and V 5 bases, and 10 bases lay outside the gene matches. The CDR3 spans 15 residues. The sequenced sample was PBMCs or T cells enriched from blood (not recorded which). The TCR sequence derives from a woman aged 40 to 50 who had recovered from COVID-19. This chain uses TRBV7-9 with TRBJ1-1, with 7 bases aligning to TRBD1. In DNA form, the CDR3 reads TGTGCCAGCAGCCCTCGGGACAGCTCGGTCACTGAAGCTTTCTTT. This codes for CASSPRDSSVTEAFF.